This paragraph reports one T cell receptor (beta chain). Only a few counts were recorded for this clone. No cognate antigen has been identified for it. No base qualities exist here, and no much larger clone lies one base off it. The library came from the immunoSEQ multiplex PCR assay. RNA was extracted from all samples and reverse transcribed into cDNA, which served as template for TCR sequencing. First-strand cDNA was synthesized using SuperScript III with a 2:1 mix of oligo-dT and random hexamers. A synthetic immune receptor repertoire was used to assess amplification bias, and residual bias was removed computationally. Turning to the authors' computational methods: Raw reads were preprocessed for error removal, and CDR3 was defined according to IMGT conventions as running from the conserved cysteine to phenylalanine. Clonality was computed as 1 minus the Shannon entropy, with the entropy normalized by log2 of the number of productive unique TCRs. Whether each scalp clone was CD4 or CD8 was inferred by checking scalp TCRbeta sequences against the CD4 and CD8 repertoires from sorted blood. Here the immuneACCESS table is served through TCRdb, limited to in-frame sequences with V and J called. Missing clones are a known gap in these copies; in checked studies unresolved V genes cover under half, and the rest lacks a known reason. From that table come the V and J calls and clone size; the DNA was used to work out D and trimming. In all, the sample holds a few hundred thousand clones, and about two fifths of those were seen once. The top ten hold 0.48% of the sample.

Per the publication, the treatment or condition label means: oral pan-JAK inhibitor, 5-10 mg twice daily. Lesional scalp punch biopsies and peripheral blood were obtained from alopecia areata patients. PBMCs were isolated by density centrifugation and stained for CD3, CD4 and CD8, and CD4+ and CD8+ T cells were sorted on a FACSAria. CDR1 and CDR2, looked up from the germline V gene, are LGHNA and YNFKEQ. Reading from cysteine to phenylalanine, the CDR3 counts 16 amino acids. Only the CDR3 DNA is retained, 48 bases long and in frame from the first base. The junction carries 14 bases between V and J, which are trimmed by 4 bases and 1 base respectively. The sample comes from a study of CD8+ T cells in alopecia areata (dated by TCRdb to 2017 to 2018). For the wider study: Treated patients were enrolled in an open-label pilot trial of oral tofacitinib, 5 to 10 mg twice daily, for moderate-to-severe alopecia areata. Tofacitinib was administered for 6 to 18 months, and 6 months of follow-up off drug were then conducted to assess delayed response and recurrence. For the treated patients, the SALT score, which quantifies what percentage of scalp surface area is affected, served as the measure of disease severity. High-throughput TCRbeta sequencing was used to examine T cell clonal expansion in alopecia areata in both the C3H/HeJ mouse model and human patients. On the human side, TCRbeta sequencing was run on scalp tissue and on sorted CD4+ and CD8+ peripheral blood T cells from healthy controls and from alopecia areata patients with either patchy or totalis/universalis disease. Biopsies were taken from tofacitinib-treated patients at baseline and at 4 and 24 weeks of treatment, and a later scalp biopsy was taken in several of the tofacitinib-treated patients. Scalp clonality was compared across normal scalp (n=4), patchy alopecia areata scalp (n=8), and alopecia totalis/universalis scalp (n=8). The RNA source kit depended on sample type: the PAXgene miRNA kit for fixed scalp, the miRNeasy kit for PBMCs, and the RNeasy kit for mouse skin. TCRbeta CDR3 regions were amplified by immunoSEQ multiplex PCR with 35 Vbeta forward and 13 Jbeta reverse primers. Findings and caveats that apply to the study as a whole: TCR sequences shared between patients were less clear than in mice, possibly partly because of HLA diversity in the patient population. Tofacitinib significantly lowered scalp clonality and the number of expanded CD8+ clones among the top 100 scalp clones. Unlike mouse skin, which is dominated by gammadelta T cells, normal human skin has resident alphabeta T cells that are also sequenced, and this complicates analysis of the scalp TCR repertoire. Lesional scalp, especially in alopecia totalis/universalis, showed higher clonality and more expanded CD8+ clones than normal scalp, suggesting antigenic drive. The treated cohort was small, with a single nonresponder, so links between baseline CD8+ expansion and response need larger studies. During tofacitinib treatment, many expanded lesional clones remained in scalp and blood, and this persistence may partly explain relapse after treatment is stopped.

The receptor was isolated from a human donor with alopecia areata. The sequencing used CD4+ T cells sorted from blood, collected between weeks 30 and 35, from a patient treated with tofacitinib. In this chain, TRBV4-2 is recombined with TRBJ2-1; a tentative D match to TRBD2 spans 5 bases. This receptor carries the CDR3 CASSREGSASYNEQFF. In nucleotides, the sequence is TGTGCCAGCAGCCGAGAAGGGAGTGCGTCCTACAATGAGCAGTTCTTC.